Presented here are 9 T cell receptor beta chains from one specimen sequenced in a study of STAT5B mutations in CD4+ large granular lymphocyte leukemia. Sequencing used immunoSEQ multiplex PCR; TCRdb keeps in-frame clones, though not all of them. The sample lists about 45,000 clones; 80% to 90% were seen once. Sequences were obtained from CD4+ T cells from blood buffy coats. All receptors come from a human donor in good health.

This rearrangement joins TRBV7-2 to TRBJ1-2; TRBD1 is a possible D gene (5 bases). CDR3 length: 18 residues. The ends were cut back, 1 base at V and 0 bases at J, with 18 bases in the middle. Germline CDR1 SGHTA, CDR2 FQGNSA. The CDR3 is CASSLEKGQQVSNYGYTF. For the CDR3, the DNA is TGTGCCAGCAGCTTAGAAAAGGGGCAGCAGGTTTCTAACTATGGCTACACCTTC.

V is TRBV12-5 and J is TRBJ1-3; tentative D call: TRBD1 (5 bases). V shed 5 bases and J shed 0 bases, with 8 bases lying between them. Per germline, CDR1 LGHNT and CDR2 FRNRAP. The CDR3 has 14 amino acids. The CDR3 loop reads CASGKGFSGNTIYF. The CDR3 DNA reads as TGTGCTAGTGGTAAGGGGTTCTCTGGAAACACCATATATTTT. Based on the CDR3 plus reference TRBV12-5 and TRBJ1-3, the full variable domain is DARVTQTPRHKVTEMGQEVTMRCQPILGHNTVFWYRQTMMQGLELLAYFRNRAPLDDSGMPKDRFSAEMPDATLATLKIQPSEPRDSAVYFCASGKGFSGNTIYFGEGSWLTVV.

This chain connects TRBV28 to TRBJ1-2, with 8 bases that match TRBD1. Per the germline V gene, CDR1 is MDHEN and CDR2 is SYDVKM. The CDR3 spans 15 residues. J was trimmed by 2 bases and V by 4 bases; bases with no gene match: 6. This CDR3 reads CASSSTGGGNYGYTF. DNA for the CDR3: TGTGCCAGCAGTTCTACAGGGGGAGGGAACTATGGCTACACCTTC.

The rearrangement uses TRBV29-1 and TRBJ1-1, with TRBD1 matching 7 bases. The CDR3 is made up of 10 amino acids. V gave up 4 bases and J gave up 7 bases; unmatched junction bases: 0. Germline V CDR1 and CDR2: SQVTM, ANQGSEA. Written as DNA, the CDR3 is TGCAGCGTTGGGGACAGTGAAGCTTTCTTT. It yields the protein CSVGDSEAFF.

This clone occurred once. The chain carries TRBV10-3 and TRBJ2-7; 11 bases fit TRBD2. After removal of 7 bases from V and 2 bases from J, the junction contained 4 bases not matched to a gene. The CDR3 is made up of 14 amino acids. The germline gives CDR1 ENHRY, CDR2 SYGVKD. In DNA form, the CDR3 reads TGTGCCATCAACCCGGGACTAGCGGCCTACGAGCAGTACTTC. As protein: CAINPGLAAYEQYF.

The chain uses TRBV7-2 and TRBJ2-1, with 7 bases that match TRBD2. Germline V gene lookup returns CDR1 SGHTA and CDR2 FQGNSA. The ends lost 2 bases at V and 4 bases at J; junction bases unmatched: 5. The CDR3 totals 15 residues. The chain's CDR3 is CASSLLGREYNEQFF. DNA of the CDR3: TGTGCCAGCAGCTTACTAGGGAGGGAGTACAATGAGCAGTTCTTC.

The V and J genes are TRBV19 and TRBJ1-5, with D possibly being TRBD1 (5 bases). Germline V lookup: CDR1 LNHDA, CDR2 SQIVND (reference sequence). The CDR3 contains 13 residues. V lost 3 bases and J lost 7, with 10 bases in between. CDR3 nucleotides: TGTGCCAGTAGTATCCAGGGTGAACAGCCCCAGCATTTT. Translating it yields CASSIQGEQPQHF. The full variable domain, completed using reference TRBV19 and TRBJ1-5, is DGGITQSPKYLFRKEGQNVTLSCEQNLNHDAMYWYRQDPGQGLRLIYYSQIVNDFQKGDIAEGYSVSREKKESFPLTVTSAQKNPTAFYLCASSIQGEQPQHFGDGTRLSIL.

The chain employs TRBV19 and TRBJ1-1; D may be TRBD1 (6 bases). Germline V gene data show CDR1 as LNHDA and CDR2 as SQIVND (reference sequence). V lost 7 bases and J 3 bases, leaving 21 bases between the germline ends. CDR3 size: 16 residues. The CDR3: CASNGGRTRQDTEAFF. In DNA form, the CDR3 reads TGTGCCAGTAATGGGGGCAGGACTCGGCAGGACACTGAAGCTTTCTTT. The full variable domain, its missing parts supplied by reference TRBV19 and TRBJ1-1, is DGGITQSPKYLFRKEGQNVTLSCEQNLNHDAMYWYRQDPGQGLRLIYYSQIVNDFQKGDIAEGYSVSREKKESFPLTVTSAQKNPTAFYLCASNGGRTRQDTEAFFGQGTRLTVV.

The CDR3 DNA sequence: TGTGCCAGCAGAGATCTAGCGGGCTCCTACAATGAGCAGTTCTTC. Its translation is CASRDLAGSYNEQFF. The V gene is TRBV6-6, the J gene TRBJ2-1, with 8 bases matching TRBD2. Germline V gene lookup returns CDR1 MNHNY and CDR2 SVGAGI (reference sequence). This CDR3 has 15 amino acids. The junction had 4 bases not matched to a gene; V was cut back by 6 bases and J by 0 bases.